This TCR beta chain was found in a study of CD8+ T cells in alopecia areata. Study findings and constraints: Alopecia totalis/universalis scalp especially showed more expanded CD8+ clones than normal scalp. Patients displayed less clarity in TCR sharing than mice, a finding possibly related to HLA. Sequenced scalp T cells also include alphabeta T cells resident in normal skin.

RNA was extracted and reverse transcribed into cDNA as the sequencing template. Produced via immunoSEQ multiplex PCR; TCRdb's table is partial and in-frame only. Found here are roughly 120,000 clones, no singletons; the ten largest cover roughly 21%. In the case of this clone: The antigen is undetermined. Gene names are the mouse ones. The CDR3 end is not reached by the read, which stops 4 residues before it; the germline J gene fills it in.

CDR1 and CDR2 from the germline V gene are MNHDT and YYDKIL. The CDR3 covers 16 residues. Trimming pared 0 bases from V and 0 bases from J, leaving 11 bases between. The sample taken for sequencing was lesional skin. This TCR derives from a C3H/HeJ mouse with alopecia areata. This strain's MHC haplotype is H2-k. The chain links TRBV17 to TRBJ1-1; the D gene is possibly TRBD1 (6 bases). The DNA read from the CDR3 is TGTGCTAGCAGTAGAGATCTAGGACAGACAAACACA. Its protein product is CASSRDLGQTNT. The full CDR3 is CASSRDLGQTNTEVFF.